These T cell receptor beta chains were read from a single sample in a study of cytomegalovirus exposure and HLA in healthy donors. Sequencing used immunoSEQ multiplex PCR; TCRdb keeps in-frame clones, though not all of them. Of 130,000 or so clones in the sample, 82% are singletons; the top ten hold roughly 7.8%. The sequenced material came from PBMCs. Receptors were obtained from a woman in her forties or fifties in good health and CMV-seropositive. Each CDR3 is given with its conserved first and last residue. D genes are given only for firm matches. Expanded clones get a size class; other rows say once, few or many, or leave the size out.

j_gene,v_gene,len,abundance,d_gene,CDR3aa,CDR3nt
TRBJ1-2,TRBV28,13,NA,TRBD1,CASTTRTGWGYTF,TGTGCCAGCACCACACGGACAGGGTGGGGCTACACCTTC
TRBJ2-2,TRBV6-1,14,NA,NA,CASNRASNTGELFF,TGTGCCAGTAACAGAGCCTCGAACACCGGGGAGCTGTTTTTT
TRBJ2-1,TRBV19,15,NA,TRBD2,CASSIDGRALYEQFF,TGTGCCAGTAGTATAGACGGGAGGGCTCTCTATGAGCAGTTCTTC
TRBJ1-1,TRBV6-5,14,NA,NA,CASRRTIANTEAFF,TGTGCCAGCAGGCGCACTATAGCGAACACTGAAGCTTTCTTT
TRBJ2-3,TRBV7-3,16,NA,TRBD2,CASSLGTSGATDTQYF,TGTGCCAGCAGCCTCGGGACTAGCGGGGCCACAGATACGCAGTATTTT
TRBJ1-2,TRBV29-1,9,NA,NA,CSGGDHGDF,TGCAGCGGGGGGGACCACGGAGACTTC
TRBJ1-6,TRBV6-5,16,NA,TRBD1,CASSYRGTGLNSPLHF,TGTGCCAGCAGTTATAGAGGGACAGGGTTGAATTCACCCCTCCACTTT
TRBJ2-3,TRBV19,15,NA,NA,CASSLGLLSTDTQYF,TGTGCCAGTAGTTTGGGACTCCTTAGCACAGATACGCAGTATTTT
TRBJ2-1,TRBV7-3,16,once,TRBD2,CASSPRLAGGGGEQFF,TGTGCCAGCAGCCCGAGACTAGCGGGAGGAGGAGGTGAGCAGTTCTTC
TRBJ1-1,TRBV6-1,14,NA,NA,CASSIRDKNTEAFF,TGTGCCAGCAGCATCCGGGACAAGAACACTGAAGCTTTCTTT
TRBJ2-5,TRBV11-2,16,NA,TRBD2,CASSSWTSGGEGTQYF,TGTGCCAGCAGCTCCTGGACTAGCGGGGGGGAAGGGACCCAGTACTTC
TRBJ1-5,TRBV6-1,15,once,NA,CASRGADSHNQPQHF,TGTGCCAGCAGGGGGGCCGACAGCCACAATCAGCCCCAGCATTTT
TRBJ1-4,TRBV18,13,NA,TRBD1,CASSYRQGEKLFF,TGTGCCAGCTCATACAGACAGGGTGAAAAACTGTTTTTT
TRBJ2-2,TRBV30,12,NA,NA,CAWSSSGGELFF,TGTGCCTGGAGTAGCAGCGGCGGGGAGCTGTTTTTT
TRBJ1-2,TRBV5-1,15,NA,TRBD1,CASSLGGTGDYGYTF,TGCGCCAGCAGCTTGGGAGGGACAGGGGACTATGGCTACACCTTC
TRBJ2-3,TRBV7-6,15,few,TRBD1,CASSWTGVHTDTQYF,TGTGCCAGCAGCTGGACAGGGGTACACACAGATACGCAGTATTTT
TRBJ1-1,TRBV13,19,few,NA,CASSLEIGVPEEENTEAFF,TGTGCCAGCAGCTTAGAGATAGGAGTTCCAGAAGAGGAGAACACTGAAGCTTTCTTT
TRBJ2-1,TRBV18,15,NA,NA,CASSPGASQYNEQFF,TGTGCCAGCTCACCAGGGGCGTCCCAATACAATGAGCAGTTCTTC
TRBJ1-1,TRBV13,14,NA,NA,CASSLRVGGTEAFF,TGTGCCAGCAGCTTACGGGTCGGGGGAACTGAAGCTTTCTTT
TRBJ2-3,TRBV2,14,NA,TRBD2,CASALAGVTDTQYF,TGTGCCAGTGCTCTAGCGGGAGTCACAGATACGCAGTATTTT
TRBJ2-5,TRBV6-6,14,NA,TRBD2,CASKTQGGIETQYF,TGTGCCAGCAAAACTCAGGGAGGGATAGAGACCCAGTACTTC
TRBJ1-6,TRBV7-2,15,NA,NA,CASSVRFPSDSPLHF,TGTGCCAGCAGCGTTCGTTTCCCGTCCGATTCACCCCTCCACTTT
TRBJ2-7,TRBV27,15,NA,NA,CASSFSPDNSYEQYF,TGTGCCAGCAGTTTTAGCCCGGACAACTCGTACGAGCAGTACTTC
TRBJ1-2,TRBV2,12,NA,NA,CASSARFYGYTF,TGTGCCAGCAGTGCCAGGTTCTATGGCTACACCTTC
TRBJ2-7,TRBV19,13,NA,TRBD1,CASSLDRANEQYF,TGTGCCAGTAGCCTGGACAGGGCCAACGAGCAGTACTTC
TRBJ1-6,TRBV9,15,NA,TRBD1,CASSVVDRGLSPLHF,TGTGCCAGCAGCGTAGTCGACAGGGGGCTTTCACCCCTCCACTTT
TRBJ1-5,TRBV4-3,15,many,NA,CASSQDKGPDQPQHF,TGCGCCAGCAGCCAAGACAAGGGGCCAGATCAGCCCCAGCATTTT
TRBJ1-2,TRBV7-2,16,NA,NA,CASSLEYSYLTYGYTF,TGTGCCAGCAGCTTAGAGTATTCTTATCTAACGTATGGCTACACCTTC
TRBJ1-2,TRBV19,18,once,TRBD1,CAGKTGGEGSGANYGYTF,TGTGCCGGAAAGACAGGGGGGGAGGGATCAGGAGCTAACTATGGCTACACCTTC
TRBJ1-4,TRBV6-1,13,NA,NA,CASRDRGPEKLFF,TGTGCCAGCAGGGACAGAGGGCCGGAAAAACTGTTTTTT
TRBJ1-2,TRBV7-8,13,once,NA,CASSLVDSHGYTF,TGTGCCAGCAGCTTAGTGGACAGTCATGGCTACACCTTC
TRBJ2-2,TRBV6-5,15,NA,TRBD1,CASSYVNRGSGELFF,TGTGCCAGCAGTTACGTTAACAGGGGGTCCGGGGAGCTGTTTTTT
TRBJ1-3,TRBV10-3,13,NA,NA,CAIGKGGGNTIYF,TGTGCCATCGGAAAGGGAGGGGGAAACACCATATATTTT
TRBJ2-7,TRBV2,13,NA,NA,CASSERDSSEQYF,TGTGCCAGCAGTGAGCGGGATTCGTCCGAGCAGTACTTC
TRBJ1-2,TRBV5-6,14,NA,NA,CASSRRTVGYGYTF,TGTGCCAGCAGCCGCAGGACAGTGGGCTATGGCTACACCTTC
TRBJ2-1,TRBV19,16,NA,NA,CASSIDLEESYNEQFF,TGTGCCAGTAGTATAGACCTTGAGGAATCCTACAATGAGCAGTTCTTC
TRBJ1-4,TRBV19,19,NA,TRBD1,CASSMDGTVQSQTNEKLFF,TGTGCCAGTAGTATGGACGGGACAGTTCAATCTCAAACTAATGAAAAACTGTTTTTT
TRBJ1-1,TRBV6-5,14,NA,TRBD1,CASNQGAGWTEAFF,TGTGCCAGCAATCAGGGGGCTGGTTGGACTGAAGCTTTCTTT
TRBJ2-7,TRBV6-1,19,few,TRBD1,CASSEPGQGRLGGTGEQYF,TGTGCCAGCAGTGAGCCGGGACAGGGGAGATTGGGGGGTACGGGGGAGCAGTACTTC
TRBJ1-1,TRBV11-2,16,NA,NA,CASSAAHGALNTEAFF,TGTGCCAGCAGCGCGGCACATGGAGCTTTGAACACTGAAGCTTTCTTT
TRBJ2-7,TRBV6-5,13,once,TRBD2,CASRRTSSGEQYF,TGTGCCAGCAGACGTACTTCTAGCGGCGAGCAGTACTTC
TRBJ2-1,TRBV6-1,12,NA,NA,CASSEQQTEQFF,TGTGCCAGCAGTGAACAACAGACAGAGCAGTTCTTC
TRBJ2-7,TRBV29-1,12,NA,NA,CSVEATSDEQYF,TGCAGCGTTGAAGCCACGTCGGACGAGCAGTACTTC
TRBJ1-3,TRBV11-2,16,NA,NA,CASSLVLTLAGNTIYF,TGTGCCAGCAGCTTAGTTTTGACACTCGCTGGAAACACCATATATTTT
TRBJ2-1,TRBV5-8,15,NA,TRBD2,CASSQGLASYNEQFF,TGTGCCAGCAGCCAGGGACTAGCGTCATACAATGAGCAGTTCTTC
TRBJ1-2,TRBV5-8,14,NA,TRBD1,CASSTGQENYGYTF,TGTGCCAGCAGCACGGGACAGGAGAACTATGGCTACACCTTC
TRBJ2-3,TRBV7-3,12,once,NA,CASSRPRDTQYF,TGTGCCAGCAGCCGTCCTAGGGATACGCAGTATTTT
TRBJ2-1,TRBV29-1,16,once,NA,CSVEDGQPSSYNEQFF,TGCAGCGTTGAAGACGGACAGCCTAGCTCCTACAATGAGCAGTTCTTC
TRBJ1-1,TRBV5-4,15,NA,TRBD1,CASSSTGTGGTEAFF,TGTGCCAGCAGCTCCACCGGGACAGGGGGCACTGAAGCTTTCTTT
TRBJ2-7,TRBV28,14,NA,NA,CASSLLGVSYEQYF,TGTGCCAGCAGTTTATTAGGAGTCTCCTACGAGCAGTACTTC
TRBJ1-4,TRBV1,19,NA,NA,CTSSQRYPHRESWHEKLFF,TGCACCAGCAGCCAAAGATATCCCCACAGGGAATCATGGCATGAAAAACTGTTTTTT
TRBJ2-3,TRBV27,14,once,NA,CASSLVSGTDTQYF,TGTGCCAGCAGTTTGGTTAGCGGCACAGATACGCAGTATTTT
TRBJ1-1,TRBV7-9,11,NA,NA,CASGLHTEAFF,TGTGCCAGCGGACTTCACACTGAAGCTTTCTTT
TRBJ2-5,TRBV2,14,NA,TRBD1,CASSRTGYQETQYF,TGTGCCAGCAGCCGGACAGGGTACCAAGAGACCCAGTACTTC
TRBJ2-1,TRBV7-3,15,NA,TRBD2,CASSFLAGGPYEQFF,TGTGCCAGCAGCTTTTTAGCGGGAGGGCCCTATGAGCAGTTCTTC
TRBJ1-2,TRBV30,14,NA,TRBD1,CAWNGQGRWYGYTF,TGTGCCTGGAACGGACAGGGTCGTTGGTATGGCTACACCTTC
TRBJ2-7,TRBV7-6,14,NA,TRBD2,CASSFRDYSYEQYF,TGTGCCAGCAGCTTCCGGGACTATTCCTACGAGCAGTACTTC
TRBJ2-7,TRBV10-3,14,once,NA,CATAGQANGGEQYF,TGTGCCACCGCTGGACAGGCGAACGGGGGAGAGCAGTACTTC
TRBJ2-7,TRBV5-6,14,NA,NA,CASSLGQNSYEQYF,TGTGCCAGCAGCTTGGGACAGAATAGCTACGAGCAGTACTTC
TRBJ2-1,TRBV7-3,16,NA,NA,CASSLDSLGGYNEQFF,TGTGCCAGCAGCCTGGACTCCTTGGGGGGATACAATGAGCAGTTCTTC